What follows are 13 T cell receptor beta chains derived from one specimen sequenced in a study of cytomegalovirus exposure and HLA in healthy donors. The protocol was immunoSEQ multiplex PCR, while the TCRdb copy is restricted to in-frame clones and leaves out a portion. This sample yields 120,000 to 150,000 clones, of which around nine tenths are seen a single time; roughly 7.7% belongs to the top ten. Input material: PBMCs. The receptors come from a woman in her late teens or twenties in good health and CMV-seropositive.

V gene TRBV6-6 combines with J gene TRBJ1-2; 12 bases fit TRBD1. V trimming: 6 bases; J trimming: 8 bases; junction bases outside the gene matches: 13. Germline V gene data show CDR1 as MNHNY and CDR2 as SVGAGI (reference sequence). The CDR3 has 16 residues. CDR3 region: CASRIRDRGRQGGYTF. In DNA form, the CDR3 reads TGTGCCAGCAGAATCCGGGACAGGGGGCGTCAGGGCGGCTACACCTTC.

The chain has TRBV10-1 and TRBJ2-7; 7 bases are a match to TRBD1. CDR3 length equals 13 residues. Looked up from germline, CDR1 is WNHNN and CDR2 is SYGVQD (reference sequence). J lost 5 bases, V lost 3 bases, and 4 bases had no gene match. The CDR3 DNA follows: TGCGCCAGCAGTGAACAGACAGGGAACGAGCAGTACTTC. This gives the protein CASSEQTGNEQYF.

V and J are TRBV30 and TRBJ2-3, with 16 nucleotides matching TRBD2. Germline loops: CDR1 GTSNPN, CDR2 SVGIG (reference sequence). The CDR3 is 18 residues long. Trimming removed 4 bases from V and 2 bases from J; junction bases left unmatched: 9. This CDR3 reads CAWNEGLAGGPVTDTQYF. CDR3 bases: TGTGCCTGGAATGAGGGACTAGCGGGAGGGCCGGTCACAGATACGCAGTATTTT.

The chain employs TRBV11-2 and TRBJ1-2; perhaps TRBD1 as D (6 bases). This CDR3 region has 12 residues. Trimming took off 4 bases at V and 13 bases at J, with 16 bases between the two ends. Germline V lookup: CDR1 SGHAT, CDR2 FQNNGV. CDR3 bases: TGTGCCAGCAGCTCGGGTGGGGGCAGAGCCACCTTC. Translated: CASSSGGGRATF.

The J gene is TRBJ1-2, the V gene TRBV29-1; D perhaps matches TRBD1 (6 bases). V was pared by 3 bases and J by 1 base, with 12 bases between. Per germline, CDR1 SQVTM and CDR2 ANQGSEA. The length of the CDR3 is 14 residues. The CDR3 protein is CSVEGRGSNYGYTF. The DNA of the CDR3 is TGCAGCGTTGAGGGCAGGGGCAGTAACTATGGCTACACCTTC. The full variable domain, its missing parts supplied by reference TRBV29-1 and TRBJ1-2, is SAVISQKPSRDICQRGTSLTIQCQVDSQVTMMFWYRQQPGQSLTLIATANQGSEATYESGFVIDKFPISRPNLTFSTLTVSNMSPEDSSIYLCSVEGRGSNYGYTFGSGTRLTVV.

This clone showed up just once. The chain has TRBV7-9 and TRBJ1-4; tentatively, D is TRBD1 (6 bases). The V end was cut by 5 bases, the J end by 0 bases, with 10 bases between. Germline V gene sequence: CDR1 SEHNR, CDR2 FQNEAQ (reference sequence). CDR3 length: 15 residues. The CDR3 here is CASSPTGATNEKLFF. In DNA form, the CDR3 reads TGTGCCAGCAGCCCGACAGGTGCAACTAATGAAAAACTGTTTTTT.

The chain employs TRBV30 and TRBJ2-2, with 16 bases aligning to TRBD2. CDR3 length equals 18 residues. With V trimmed by 2 bases and J by 4 bases, 7 bases remained unmatched. Germline-derived CDR1 and CDR2 are GTSNPN and SVGIG (reference sequence). The CDR3 loop reads CAWSTGLAGGPSTGELFF. Here the CDR3 DNA reads TGTGCCTGGAGTACGGGACTAGCGGGAGGGCCGAGCACCGGGGAGCTGTTTTTT.

The rearrangement links TRBV5-6 to TRBJ2-3; D is unresolved. V shed 4 bases and J shed 3 bases, with 3 bases lying between them. Germline lookup yields CDR1 SGHDT and CDR2 YYEEEE. This CDR3 is 11 amino acids long. The CDR3 DNA reads TGTGCCAGCAGCCGTACAGATACGCAGTATTTT. Residues: CASSRTDTQYF.

V is TRBV5-6 and J is TRBJ1-5; TRBD1 aligns across 10 bases. V was pared by 2 bases and J by 1 base, with 12 bases of the junction left unmatched. CDR1 SGHDT and CDR2 YYEEEE come from the germline V gene. The CDR3 runs to 19 residues. This CDR3 reads CASSLRQGAGGVSNQPQHF. In nucleotides, the CDR3 is TGTGCCAGCAGCTTAAGACAGGGGGCCGGAGGCGTAAGCAATCAGCCCCAGCATTTT.

The chain uses TRBV30 and TRBJ1-1, with 7 positions matching TRBD1. Germline V lookup: CDR1 GTSNPN, CDR2 SVGIG (reference sequence). The V and J ends lost 1 base and 11 bases, in that order; junction bases with no gene match: 4. This CDR3 contains 11 residues. Here the CDR3 reads CAWSEGAVAFF. The CDR3 DNA is TGTGCCTGGAGTGAGGGGGCTGTCGCTTTCTTT.

The chain is built from TRBV4-3 and TRBJ1-5; 9 bases are shared with TRBD1. Trimming cost V 0 bases and J 7 bases; bases outside gene matches: 7. In germline, CDR1 is LGHNA, CDR2 YSLEER. The CDR3 covers 16 residues. The CDR3: CASSQEWGQGYQPQHF. CDR3 bases: TGCGCCAGCAGCCAAGAATGGGGACAGGGTTACCAGCCCCAGCATTTT.

This rearrangement joins TRBV10-3 to TRBJ2-3, with TRBD2 matching over 10 bases. V lost 2 bases to trimming and J lost 2 bases; unmatched junction nucleotides: 1. This CDR3 spans 15 amino acids. The V gene's germline CDR1 is ENHRY and CDR2 SYGVKD. CDR3 nucleotides: TGTGCCATCAGTGAGACTAGCGGGGTCACAGATACGCAGTATTTT. It encodes CAISETSGVTDTQYF.

The rearrangement joins TRBV30 to TRBJ2-2; D is unclear. The V gene's germline CDR1 is GTSNPN and CDR2 SVGIG (reference sequence). The V gene lost 3 bases and the J gene lost 0 bases, with 17 bases spanning the gap. This CDR3 contains 17 residues. The CDR3 sequence: CAWSVLLLYANTGELFF. The CDR3 bases are TGTGCCTGGAGCGTCCTACTCTTGTACGCGAACACCGGGGAGCTGTTTTTT. Full variable domain (remainder filled in from reference TRBV30 and TRBJ2-2): SQTIHQWPATLVQPVGSPLSLECTVEGTSNPNLYWYRQAAGRGLQLLFYSVGIGQISSEVPQNLSASRPQDRQFILSSKKLLLSDSGFYLCAWSVLLLYANTGELFFGEGSRLTVL.